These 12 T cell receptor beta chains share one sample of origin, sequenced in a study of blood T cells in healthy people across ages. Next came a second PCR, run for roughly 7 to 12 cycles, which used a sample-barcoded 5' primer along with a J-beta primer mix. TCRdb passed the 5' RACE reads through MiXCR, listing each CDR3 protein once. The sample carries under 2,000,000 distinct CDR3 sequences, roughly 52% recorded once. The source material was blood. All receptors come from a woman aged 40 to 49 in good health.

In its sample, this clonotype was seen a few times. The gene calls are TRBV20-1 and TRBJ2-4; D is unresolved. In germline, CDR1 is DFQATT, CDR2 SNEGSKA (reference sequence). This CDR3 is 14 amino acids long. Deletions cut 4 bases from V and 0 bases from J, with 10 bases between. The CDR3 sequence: CSAKSGGAKNIQYF. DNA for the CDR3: TGCAGTGCTAAAAGTGGTGGAGCCAAAAACATTCAGTACTTC.

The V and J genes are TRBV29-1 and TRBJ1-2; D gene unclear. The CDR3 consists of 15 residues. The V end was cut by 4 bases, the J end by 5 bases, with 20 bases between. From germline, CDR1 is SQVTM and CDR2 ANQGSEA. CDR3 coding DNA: TGCAGCGTTGGAGCCGGGTCCTCACGGAATTATGGCTACACCTTC. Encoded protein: CSVGAGSSRNYGYTF.

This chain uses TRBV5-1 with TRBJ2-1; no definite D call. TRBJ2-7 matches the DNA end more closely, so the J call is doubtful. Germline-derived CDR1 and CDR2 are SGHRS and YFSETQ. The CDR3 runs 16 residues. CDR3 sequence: CASSLKAPSSYNEQYF. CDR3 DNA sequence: TGCGCCAGCAGCTTGAAGGCTCCGAGCTCCTACAATGAGCAGTACTTC.

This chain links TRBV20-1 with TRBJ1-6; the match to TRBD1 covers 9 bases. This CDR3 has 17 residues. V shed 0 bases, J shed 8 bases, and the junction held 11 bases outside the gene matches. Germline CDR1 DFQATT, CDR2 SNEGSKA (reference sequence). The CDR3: CSARDLDRGRVHSPLHF. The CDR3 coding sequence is TGCAGTGCTAGAGACCTGGACAGGGGAAGGGTCCATTCACCCCTCCACTTT.

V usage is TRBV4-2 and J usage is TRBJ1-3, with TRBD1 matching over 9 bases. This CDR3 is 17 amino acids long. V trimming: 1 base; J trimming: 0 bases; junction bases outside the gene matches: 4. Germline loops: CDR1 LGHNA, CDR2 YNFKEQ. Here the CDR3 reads CASSQGGTGISGNTIYF. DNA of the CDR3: TGTGCCAGCAGCCAAGGAGGGACAGGGATCTCTGGAAACACCATATATTTT.

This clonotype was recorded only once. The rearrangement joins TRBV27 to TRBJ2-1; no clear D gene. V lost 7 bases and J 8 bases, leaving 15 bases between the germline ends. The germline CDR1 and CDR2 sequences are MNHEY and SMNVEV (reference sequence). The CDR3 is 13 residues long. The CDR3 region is CASTPRAIDEQFF. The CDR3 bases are TGTGCCAGCACTCCCCGGGCGATCGATGAGCAGTTCTTC.

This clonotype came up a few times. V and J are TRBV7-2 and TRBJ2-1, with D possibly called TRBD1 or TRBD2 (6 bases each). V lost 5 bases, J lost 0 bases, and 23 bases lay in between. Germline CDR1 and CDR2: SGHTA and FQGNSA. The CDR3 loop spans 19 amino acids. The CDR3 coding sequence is TGTGCCAGCAGCACTCGCGCGCCGGGGGCGGAGAGCTCCTACAATGAGCAGTTCTTC. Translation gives CASSTRAPGAESSYNEQFF.

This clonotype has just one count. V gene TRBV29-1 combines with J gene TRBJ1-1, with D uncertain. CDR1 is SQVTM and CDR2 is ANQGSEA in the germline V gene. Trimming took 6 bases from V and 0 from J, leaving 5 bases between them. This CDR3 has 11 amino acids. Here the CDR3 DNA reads TGCAGCGTAGCGGTGAACACTGAAGCTTTCTTT. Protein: CSVAVNTEAFF. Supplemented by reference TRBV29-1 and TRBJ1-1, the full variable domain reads SAVISQKPSRDICQRGTSLTIQCQVDSQVTMMFWYRQQPGQSLTLIATANQGSEATYESGFVIDKFPISRPNLTFSTLTVSNMSPEDSSIYLCSVAVNTEAFFGQGTRLTVV.

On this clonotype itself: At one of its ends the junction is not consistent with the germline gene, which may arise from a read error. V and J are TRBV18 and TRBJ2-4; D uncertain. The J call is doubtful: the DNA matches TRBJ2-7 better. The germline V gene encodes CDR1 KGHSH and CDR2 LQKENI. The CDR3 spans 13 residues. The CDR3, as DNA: TGTGCCAACTCACCAATCAAGGGCTACGAGCAGTACTTC. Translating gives CANSPIKGYEQYF.

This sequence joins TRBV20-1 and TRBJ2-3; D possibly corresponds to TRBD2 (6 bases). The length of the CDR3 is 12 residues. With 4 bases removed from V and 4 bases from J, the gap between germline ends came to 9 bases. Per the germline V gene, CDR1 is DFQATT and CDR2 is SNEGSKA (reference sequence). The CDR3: CSANGGSDTQYF. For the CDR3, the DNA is TGCAGTGCTAATGGAGGGTCAGATACGCAGTATTTT.

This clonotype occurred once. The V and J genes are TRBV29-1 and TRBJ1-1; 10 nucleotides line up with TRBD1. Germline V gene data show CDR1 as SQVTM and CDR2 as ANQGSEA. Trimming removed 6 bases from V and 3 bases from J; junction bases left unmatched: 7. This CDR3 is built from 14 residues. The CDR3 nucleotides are TGCAGCGTAGGGGACAGGGGTCGGGACACTGAAGCTTTCTTT. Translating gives CSVGDRGRDTEAFF.

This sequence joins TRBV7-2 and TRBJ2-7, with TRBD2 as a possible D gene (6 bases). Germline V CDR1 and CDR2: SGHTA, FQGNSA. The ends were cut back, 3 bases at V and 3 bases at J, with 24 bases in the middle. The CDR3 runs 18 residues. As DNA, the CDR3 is TGTGCCAGCAGCTTGTTGAGGGGTCGTGGCGGGGCCTACTACGAGCAGTACTTC. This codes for CASSLLRGRGGAYYEQYF. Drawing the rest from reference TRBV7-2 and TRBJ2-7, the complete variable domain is GAGVSQSPSNKVTEKGKDVELRCDPISGHTALYWYRQSLGQGLEFLIYFQGNSAPDKSGLPSDRFSAERTGGSVSTLTIQRTQQEDSAVYLCASSLLRGRGGAYYEQYFGPGTRLTVT.